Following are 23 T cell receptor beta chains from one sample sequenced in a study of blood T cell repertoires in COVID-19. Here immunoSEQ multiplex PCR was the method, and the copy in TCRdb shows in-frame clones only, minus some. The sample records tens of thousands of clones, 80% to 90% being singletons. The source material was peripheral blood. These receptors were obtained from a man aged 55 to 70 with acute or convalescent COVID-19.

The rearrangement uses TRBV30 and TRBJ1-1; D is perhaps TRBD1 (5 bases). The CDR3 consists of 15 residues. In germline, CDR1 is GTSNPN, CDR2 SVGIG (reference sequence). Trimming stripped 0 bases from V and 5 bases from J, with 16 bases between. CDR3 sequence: CAWSVPMQGKTEAFF. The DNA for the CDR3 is TGTGCCTGGAGTGTACCGATGCAGGGAAAAACTGAAGCTTTCTTT.

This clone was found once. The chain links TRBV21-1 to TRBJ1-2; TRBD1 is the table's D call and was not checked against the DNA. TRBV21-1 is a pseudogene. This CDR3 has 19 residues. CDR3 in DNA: TGTGCCAGCAGCAAAGCCAATAGACTTACAGGGACAGTAAACTATGGCTACACCTTC. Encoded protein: CASSKANRLTGTVNYGYTF.

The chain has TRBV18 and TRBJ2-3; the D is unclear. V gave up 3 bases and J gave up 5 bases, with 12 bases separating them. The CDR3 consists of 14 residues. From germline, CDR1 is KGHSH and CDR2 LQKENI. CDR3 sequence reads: CASSPEISGDTQYF. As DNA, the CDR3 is TGTGCCAGCTCACCCGAAATTTCGGGAGATACGCAGTATTTT.

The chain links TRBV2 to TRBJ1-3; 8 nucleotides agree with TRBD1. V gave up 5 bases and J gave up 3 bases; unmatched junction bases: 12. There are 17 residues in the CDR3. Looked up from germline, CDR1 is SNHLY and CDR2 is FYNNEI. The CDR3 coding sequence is TGTGCCAGCAGTACCGGGACAGGTACGATGCGTGGAAACACCATATATTTT. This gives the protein CASSTGTGTMRGNTIYF.

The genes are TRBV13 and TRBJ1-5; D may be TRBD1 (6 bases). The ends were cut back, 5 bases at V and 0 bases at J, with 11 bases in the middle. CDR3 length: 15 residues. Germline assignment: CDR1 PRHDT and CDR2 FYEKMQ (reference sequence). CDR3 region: CASSIRGASNQPQHF. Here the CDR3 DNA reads TGTGCCAGCAGCATACGGGGGGCTAGCAATCAGCCCCAGCATTTT.

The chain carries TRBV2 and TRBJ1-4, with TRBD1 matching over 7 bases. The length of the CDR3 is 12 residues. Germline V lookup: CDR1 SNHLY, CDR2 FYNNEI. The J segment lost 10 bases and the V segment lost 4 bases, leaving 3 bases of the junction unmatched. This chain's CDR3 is CASSVPGGKLFF. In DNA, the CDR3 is TGTGCCAGCAGTGTCCCAGGGGGAAAACTGTTTTTT.

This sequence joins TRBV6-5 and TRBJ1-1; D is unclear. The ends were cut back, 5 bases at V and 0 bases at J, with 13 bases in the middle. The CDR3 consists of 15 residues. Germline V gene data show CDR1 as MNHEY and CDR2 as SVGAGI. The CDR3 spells CASSPQRMMNTEAFF. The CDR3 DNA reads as TGTGCCAGCAGTCCCCAGCGGATGATGAACACTGAAGCTTTCTTT.

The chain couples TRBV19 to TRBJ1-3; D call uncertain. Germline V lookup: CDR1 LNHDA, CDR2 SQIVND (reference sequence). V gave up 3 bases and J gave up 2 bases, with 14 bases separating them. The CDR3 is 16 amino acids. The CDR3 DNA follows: TGTGCCAGTAGTATGGCCCTCGGGGTGGCTGGAAACACCATATATTTT. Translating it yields CASSMALGVAGNTIYF. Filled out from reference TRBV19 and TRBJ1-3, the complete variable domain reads DGGITQSPKYLFRKEGQNVTLSCEQNLNHDAMYWYRQDPGQGLRLIYYSQIVNDFQKGDIAEGYSVSREKKESFPLTVTSAQKNPTAFYLCASSMALGVAGNTIYFGEGSWLTVV.

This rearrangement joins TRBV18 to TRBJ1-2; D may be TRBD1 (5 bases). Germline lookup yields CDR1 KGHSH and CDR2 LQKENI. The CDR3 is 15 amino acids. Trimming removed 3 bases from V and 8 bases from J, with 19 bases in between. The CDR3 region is CASSPDLIRVKGYTF. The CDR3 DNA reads TGTGCCAGCTCACCCGACTTAATCAGGGTTAAAGGCTACACCTTC.

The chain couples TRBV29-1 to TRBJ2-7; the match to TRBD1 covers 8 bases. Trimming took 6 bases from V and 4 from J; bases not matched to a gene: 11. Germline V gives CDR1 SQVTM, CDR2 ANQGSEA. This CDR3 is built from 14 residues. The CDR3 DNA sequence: TGCAGCGTGGAAAACCCAGGACAGGGTTACGAGCAGTACTTC. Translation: CSVENPGQGYEQYF.

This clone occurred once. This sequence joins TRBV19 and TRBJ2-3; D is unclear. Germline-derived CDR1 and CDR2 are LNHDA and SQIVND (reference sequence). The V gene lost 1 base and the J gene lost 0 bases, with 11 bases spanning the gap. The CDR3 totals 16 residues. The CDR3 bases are TGTGCCAGTAGTATAGGCCGTGACACTAGCACAGATACGCAGTATTTT. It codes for CASSIGRDTSTDTQYF.

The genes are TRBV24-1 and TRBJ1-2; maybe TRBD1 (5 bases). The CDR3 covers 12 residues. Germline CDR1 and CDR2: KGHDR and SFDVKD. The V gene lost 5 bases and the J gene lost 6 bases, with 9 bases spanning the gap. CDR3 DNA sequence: TGTGCCACCAGTGGGGCAGGGAATGGCTACACCTTC. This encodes CATSGAGNGYTF.

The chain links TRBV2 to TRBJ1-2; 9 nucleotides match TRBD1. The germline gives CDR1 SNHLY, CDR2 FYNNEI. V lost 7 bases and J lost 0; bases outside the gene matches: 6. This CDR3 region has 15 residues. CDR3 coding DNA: TGTGCCAGCACACAGGGGGCGCTGGCTAACTATGGCTACACCTTC. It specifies CASTQGALANYGYTF.

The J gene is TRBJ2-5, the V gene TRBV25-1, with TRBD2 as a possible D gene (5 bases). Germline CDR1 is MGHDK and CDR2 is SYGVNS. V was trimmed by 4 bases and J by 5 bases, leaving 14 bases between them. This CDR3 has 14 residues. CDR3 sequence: CASSGPEGGETQYF. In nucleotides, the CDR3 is TGTGCCAGCAGTGGCCCCGAGGGCGGGGAGACCCAGTACTTC.

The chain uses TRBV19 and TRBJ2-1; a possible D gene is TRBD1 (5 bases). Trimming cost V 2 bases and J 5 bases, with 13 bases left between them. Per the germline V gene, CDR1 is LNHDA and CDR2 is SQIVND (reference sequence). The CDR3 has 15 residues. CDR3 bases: TGTGCCAGTAGTATATATCCAGGGCTCGACAATGAGCAGTTCTTC. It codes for CASSIYPGLDNEQFF.

The CDR3 region has the DNA TGCGCCAGCAGCACCGACGGGGTACGGGATTCACCCCTCCACTTT. Amino acids: CASSTDGVRDSPLHF. The chain combines TRBV5-1 with TRBJ1-6; D remains ambiguous. Germline V CDR1 and CDR2: SGHRS, YFSETQ. Trimming took 4 bases from V and 8 from J, leaving 16 bases between them. The CDR3 has 15 residues.

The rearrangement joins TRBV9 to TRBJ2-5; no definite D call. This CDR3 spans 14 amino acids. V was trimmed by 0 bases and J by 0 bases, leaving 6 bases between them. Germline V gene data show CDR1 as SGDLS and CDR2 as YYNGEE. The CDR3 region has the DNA TGTGCCAGCAGCGTAGGCAGGAACCAAGAGACCCAGTACTTC. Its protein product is CASSVGRNQETQYF.

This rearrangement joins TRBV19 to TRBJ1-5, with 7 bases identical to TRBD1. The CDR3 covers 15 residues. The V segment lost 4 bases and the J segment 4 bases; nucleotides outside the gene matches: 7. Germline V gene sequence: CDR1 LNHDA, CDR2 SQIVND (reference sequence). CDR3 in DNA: TGTGCCAGTAGTAGGGGACAGACAGAAAATCAGCCCCAGCATTTT. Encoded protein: CASSRGQTENQPQHF.

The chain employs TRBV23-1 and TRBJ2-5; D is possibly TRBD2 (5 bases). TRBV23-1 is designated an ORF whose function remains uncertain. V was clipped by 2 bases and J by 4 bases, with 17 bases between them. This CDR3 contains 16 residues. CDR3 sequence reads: CASSQTRSPRGETQYF. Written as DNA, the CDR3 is TGCGCCAGCAGTCAAACGAGGTCCCCCCGGGGAGAGACCCAGTACTTC.

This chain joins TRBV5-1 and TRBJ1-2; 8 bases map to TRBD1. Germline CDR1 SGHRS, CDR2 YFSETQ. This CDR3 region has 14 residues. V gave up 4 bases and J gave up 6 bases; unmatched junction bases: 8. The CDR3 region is CASSLLTGEDGYTF. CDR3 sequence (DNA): TGCGCCAGCAGCCTATTGACAGGGGAGGATGGCTACACCTTC.

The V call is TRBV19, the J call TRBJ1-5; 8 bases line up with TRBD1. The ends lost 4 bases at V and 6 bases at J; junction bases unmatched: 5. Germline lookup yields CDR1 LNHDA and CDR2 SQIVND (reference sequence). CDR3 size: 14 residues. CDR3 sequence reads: CASSRGQGRQPQHF. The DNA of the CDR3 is TGTGCCAGTAGTAGAGGACAGGGACGTCAGCCCCAGCATTTT.

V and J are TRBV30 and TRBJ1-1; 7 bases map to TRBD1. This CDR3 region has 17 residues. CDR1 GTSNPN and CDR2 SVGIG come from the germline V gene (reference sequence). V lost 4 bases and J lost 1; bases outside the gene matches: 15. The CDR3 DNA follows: TGTGCCTGGATAGTGAAAGAAGGACAGGAAGGGAACACTGAAGCTTTCTTT. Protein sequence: CAWIVKEGQEGNTEAFF.

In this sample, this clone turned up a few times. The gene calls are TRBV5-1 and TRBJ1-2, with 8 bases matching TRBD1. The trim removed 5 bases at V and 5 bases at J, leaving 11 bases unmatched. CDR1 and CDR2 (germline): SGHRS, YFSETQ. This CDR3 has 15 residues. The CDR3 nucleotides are TGCGCCAGCAGTCAGGACGCGCAGGGGGCTTATGGCTACACCTTC. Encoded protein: CASSQDAQGAYGYTF.